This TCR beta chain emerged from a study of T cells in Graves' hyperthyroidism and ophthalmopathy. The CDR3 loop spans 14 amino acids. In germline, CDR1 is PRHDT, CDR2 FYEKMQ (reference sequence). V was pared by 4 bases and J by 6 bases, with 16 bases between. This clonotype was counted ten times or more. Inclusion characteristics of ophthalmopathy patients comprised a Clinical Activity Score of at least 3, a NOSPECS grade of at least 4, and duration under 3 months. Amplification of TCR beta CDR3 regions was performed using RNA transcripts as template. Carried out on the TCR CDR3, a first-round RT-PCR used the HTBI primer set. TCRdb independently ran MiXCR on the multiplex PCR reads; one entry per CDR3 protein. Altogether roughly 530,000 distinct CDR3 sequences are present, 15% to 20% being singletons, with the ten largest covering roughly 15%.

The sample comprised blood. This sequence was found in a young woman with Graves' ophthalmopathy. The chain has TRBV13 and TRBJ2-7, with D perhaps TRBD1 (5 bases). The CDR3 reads CASSYKGSSAEQYF. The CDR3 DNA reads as TGTGCCAGCAGCTACAAGGGGTCTTCGGCCGAGCAGTACTTC.